The 27 T cell receptor beta chains given below trace back to one sample, sequenced in a study of blood T cell repertoires in COVID-19. The repertoire was sequenced with immunoSEQ multiplex PCR; TCRdb's copy has only in-frame clones and lacks some. This sample carries under 150,000 clones, about 85% of them seen once, and the ten largest clones take roughly an eighth. The sequenced material came from peripheral blood. These receptors were taken from a human donor in a cohort sampled during active COVID-19.

J is TRBJ2-7 and V is TRBV4-3; D uncertain. The V end lost 0 bases, the J end lost 0 bases, and 6 bases lay between the germline ends. The V gene's germline CDR1 is LGHNA and CDR2 YSLEER. The CDR3 has 14 amino acids. CDR3 amino acids: CASSQDPNSYEQYF. The DNA for the CDR3 is TGCGCCAGCAGCCAAGATCCTAACTCCTACGAGCAGTACTTC.

The genes are TRBV27 and TRBJ2-7; 7 positions match TRBD2. The CDR3 totals 13 residues. Germline V gene lookup returns CDR1 MNHEY and CDR2 SMNVEV (reference sequence). J gave up 5 bases and V 0 bases, and 1 base lay outside the gene matches. The CDR3 DNA follows: TGTGCCAGCAGTTTATCCGGGAGGAACGAGCAGTACTTC. Translated, it gives CASSLSGRNEQYF.

The chain is built from TRBV5-6 and TRBJ1-2, with D unclear. V dropped 4 bases and J dropped 6 bases, with 10 bases sitting between them. Germline V gene data show CDR1 as SGHDT and CDR2 as YYEEEE. The CDR3 spans 12 residues. In DNA form, the CDR3 reads TGTGCCAGCAGCCCGTCCCCTGATGGCTACACCTTC. This gives the protein CASSPSPDGYTF. The complete variable domain, with remaining parts taken from reference TRBV5-6 and TRBJ1-2, reads DAGVTQSPTHLIKTRGQQVTLRCSPKSGHDTVSWYQQALGQGPQFIFQYYEEEERQRGNFPDRFSGHQFPNYSSELNVNALLLGDSALYLCASSPSPDGYTFGSGTRLTVV.

This clone was recorded only once. The chain uses TRBV9 and TRBJ2-1; 15 nucleotides align to TRBD2. Germline V lookup: CDR1 SGDLS, CDR2 YYNGEE. This CDR3 has 19 residues. The V gene end was trimmed by 4 bases and the J gene end by 4 bases; junction bases not matched to a gene: 12. CDR3 in amino acids: CASSSRTSGGAFLYNEQFF. The CDR3 DNA follows: TGTGCCAGCAGCTCGCGGACTAGCGGGGGGGCATTTCTTTACAATGAGCAGTTCTTC.

Here the CDR3 reads CASSLIGGSYNEQFF. The CDR3 DNA reads TGTGCCAGCAGCTTGATAGGGGGCTCCTACAATGAGCAGTTCTTC. V usage is TRBV7-2 and J usage is TRBJ2-1, with TRBD1 as a possible D gene (6 bases). The CDR3 contains 15 residues. Germline V gene lookup returns CDR1 SGHTA and CDR2 FQGNSA. V was pared by 3 bases and J by 0 bases, with 9 bases between.

By proportion, this clone is medium-sized. The chain combines TRBV15 with TRBJ2-7; D is perhaps TRBD1 (5 bases). V was pared by 0 bases and J by 0 bases, with 9 bases between. The CDR3 loop spans 15 amino acids. From germline, CDR1 is LNHNV and CDR2 YYDKDF (reference sequence). Written as DNA, the CDR3 is TGTGCCACCAGCAGAGATACTCAGGGCTCCTACGAGCAGTACTTC. As protein: CATSRDTQGSYEQYF. Full variable domain (outside the CDR3, taken from reference TRBV15 and TRBJ2-7): DAMVIQNPRYQVTQFGKPVTLSCSQTLNHNVMYWYQQKSSQAPKLLFHYYDKDFNNEADTPDNFQSRRPNTSFCFLDIRSPGLGDTAMYLCATSRDTQGSYEQYFGPGTRLTVT.

The chain combines TRBV28 with TRBJ1-5, with D unresolved. The CDR3 loop spans 15 amino acids. Germline V lookup: CDR1 MDHEN, CDR2 SYDVKM. Trimming removed 6 bases at V and 2 bases at J, with 14 bases between. The CDR3 region is CASRPGSVGNQPQHF. The CDR3 DNA reads TGTGCCAGCAGGCCCGGGAGTGTGGGCAATCAGCCCCAGCATTTT.

V and J are TRBV18 and TRBJ2-2; 11 nucleotides agree with TRBD1. The CDR3 spans 16 residues. CDR1 KGHSH and CDR2 LQKENI come from the germline V gene. Trimming cost V 0 bases and J 5 bases; bases outside gene matches: 2. The CDR3 region is CASSPPGQGATGELFF. The DNA for the CDR3 is TGTGCCAGCTCACCACCCGGACAGGGGGCAACCGGGGAGCTGTTTTTT.

The CDR3 DNA reads TGTGCCACCGGCCAGGGTTTGAGACAGTTCTTC. Its translation is CATGQGLRQFF. V and J are TRBV15 and TRBJ2-1; perhaps TRBD1 as D (5 bases). Trimming cost V 8 bases and J 13 bases, with 15 bases left between them. The V gene's germline CDR1 is LNHNV and CDR2 YYDKDF (reference sequence). The CDR3 has 11 residues.

The V and J genes are TRBV4-3 and TRBJ2-1, with 7 nucleotides matching TRBD2. The CDR3 runs to 15 residues. Germline V gene sequence: CDR1 LGHNA, CDR2 YSLEER. Trimming at V came to 1 base and at J to 7 bases, leaving 7 bases not matched to a gene. In DNA form, the CDR3 reads TGCGCCAGCAGCCAAGTAGCGGGCTTGGCGAATGAGCAGTTCTTC. Amino acids: CASSQVAGLANEQFF.

The V and J genes are TRBV6-5 and TRBJ1-1; the D gene is possibly TRBD1 (5 bases). CDR1 MNHEY and CDR2 SVGAGI come from the germline V gene. The CDR3 extends over 14 amino acids. Between the trimmed V and J ends, which lost 6 bases and 1 base, there was a span of 12 bases. Written as DNA, the CDR3 is TGTGCCAGCAGGATAGACAGAGAGAACACTGAAGCTTTCTTT. It specifies CASRIDRENTEAFF.

V and J are TRBV3-1 (or the pseudogene TRBV3-2) and TRBJ2-7; D perhaps matches TRBD1 (6 bases). V lost 1 base, J lost 1 base, and 20 bases lay in between. CDR3 length equals 18 residues. CDR1 and CDR2 (germline): LGHDT, YNNKEL (reference sequence). The CDR3 loop is CASSQGWARTARSYEQYF. CDR3 nucleotides: TGTGCCAGCAGCCAAGGGTGGGCTAGGACAGCAAGGTCCTACGAGCAGTACTTC.

This clone was found once. The chain employs TRBV7-3 and TRBJ2-1; 8 bases map to TRBD2. Germline V gene sequence: CDR1 SGHTA, CDR2 FQGTGA. The CDR3 length is 16 residues. Losses at the gene ends were 4 bases for V and 1 base for J; bases not matched to a gene: 6. The CDR3 loop is CASSSYSSGSYNEQFF. The CDR3 DNA sequence: TGTGCCAGCAGCTCCTATTCTAGCGGGTCCTACAATGAGCAGTTCTTC. Variable domain in full (rest from reference TRBV7-3 and TRBJ2-1): GAGVSQTPSNKVTEKGKYVELRCDPISGHTALYWYRQSLGQGPEFLIYFQGTGAADDSGLPNDRFFAVRPEGSVSTLKIQRTERGDSAVYLCASSSYSSGSYNEQFFGPGTRLTVL.

The CDR3 here is CASSDSLDSNQPQHF. The CDR3, as DNA: TGTGCCAGCAGCGACTCCTTAGATAGCAATCAGCCCCAGCATTTT. The chain uses TRBV5-8 and TRBJ1-5; D is unclear. Trimming removed 4 bases at V and 0 bases at J, with 11 bases between. The CDR3 covers 15 residues. Per the germline V gene, CDR1 is SGHTS and CDR2 is YDEGEE.

The genes are TRBV4-3 and TRBJ1-2; 11 bases align to TRBD1. Germline V gives CDR1 LGHNA, CDR2 YSLEER. Trimming at V came to 0 bases and at J to 1 base, leaving 7 bases not matched to a gene. There are 18 residues in the CDR3. The CDR3 sequence is CASSQERGTGGFNYGYTF. The DNA of the CDR3 is TGCGCCAGCAGCCAAGAAAGGGGGACAGGGGGGTTTAACTATGGCTACACCTTC.

This chain uses TRBV30 with TRBJ1-6; D may be TRBD1 (6 bases). This CDR3 region has 15 residues. Per the germline V gene, CDR1 is GTSNPN and CDR2 is SVGIG (reference sequence). V lost 2 bases, J lost 9 bases, and 17 bases lay in between. The CDR3, as DNA: TGTGCCTGGAGTTCAGGGGTTAAGAAGGGTTCACCCCTCCACTTT. Residues: CAWSSGVKKGSPLHF.

The chain is built from TRBV28 and TRBJ1-1; 10 bases agree with TRBD1. Germline CDR1 reads MDHEN; CDR2 reads SYDVKM. J lost 6 bases, V lost 6 bases, and 7 bases had no gene match. The CDR3 has 14 amino acids. The CDR3 DNA sequence: TGTGCCAGCAGGGGGGGGACAGGGGAGGCTGAAGCTTTCTTT. It specifies CASRGGTGEAEAFF. The full variable domain, in which reference TRBV28 and TRBJ1-1 provide the parts outside the CDR3, is DVKVTQSSRYLVKRTGEKVFLECVQDMDHENMFWYRQDPGLGLRLIYFSYDVKMKEKGDIPEGYSVSREKKERFSLILESASTNQTSMYLCASRGGTGEAEAFFGQGTRLTVV.

This clone appeared a single time. The V call is TRBV11-2, the J call TRBJ2-2; D is perhaps TRBD2 (5 bases). Germline V gene sequence: CDR1 SGHAT, CDR2 FQNNGV. V gave up 5 bases and J gave up 2 bases, with 9 bases separating them. The CDR3 is 14 residues long. CDR3 loop: CASSHSSNTGELFF. In DNA form, the CDR3 reads TGTGCCAGCAGCCACTCTAGCAACACCGGGGAGCTGTTTTTT.

V gene TRBV5-1 combines with J gene TRBJ1-1; 7 nucleotides line up with TRBD1. The trim removed 4 bases at V and 1 base at J, leaving 10 bases unmatched. CDR1 and CDR2 from the germline V gene are SGHRS and YFSETQ. The CDR3 has 16 residues. For the CDR3, the DNA is TGCGCCAGCAGCCCAGGACAGGCGGTTGGGAACACTGAAGCTTTCTTT. Translated: CASSPGQAVGNTEAFF.

V and J are TRBV3-1 (or the pseudogene TRBV3-2) and TRBJ2-1, with D maybe TRBD1 (5 bases). CDR1 LGHDT and CDR2 YNNKEL come from the germline V gene (reference sequence). The V gene lost 5 bases and the J gene lost 12 bases, with 11 bases spanning the gap. This CDR3 region has 11 residues. The DNA of the CDR3 is TGTGCCAGCAGCTCAGGGTTTGGGCAGTTCTTC. It codes for CASSSGFGQFF.

The CDR3: CASRGNGGAADTQYF. The CDR3 DNA reads TGTGCCAGCAGGGGGAACGGGGGGGCCGCAGATACGCAGTATTTT. V and J are TRBV2 and TRBJ2-3, with TRBD2 matching 8 bases. The J segment lost 4 bases and the V segment lost 6 bases, leaving 9 bases of the junction unmatched. CDR1 SNHLY and CDR2 FYNNEI come from the germline V gene. This CDR3 spans 15 amino acids.

The chain uses TRBV6-4 and TRBJ2-5, with D perhaps TRBD1 (6 bases). CDR1 is MRHNA, CDR2 SNTAGT, per germline. The V and J ends lost 11 bases and 7 bases respectively, with 32 bases between them. The CDR3 sequence is 17 residues long. For the CDR3, the DNA is TGTGCCCAAGCGCCAGGGGACGGTAATTGTCAAAGGGGGACCCAGTACTTC. Translated: CAQAPGDGNCQRGTQYF.

In DNA form, the CDR3 reads TGTGCCACCACCACCCCTAGCGGGGGGCGTTACAATGAGCAGTTCTTC. It encodes CATTTPSGGRYNEQFF. The V and J genes are TRBV15 and TRBJ2-1; TRBD2 aligns across 11 bases. Germline V gene sequence: CDR1 LNHNV, CDR2 YYDKDF (reference sequence). The CDR3 totals 16 residues. V was pared by 7 bases and J by 4 bases, with 9 bases of the junction left unmatched.

The chain links TRBV5-1 to TRBJ2-2; D is perhaps TRBD1 (6 bases). The CDR3 length is 15 residues. In germline, CDR1 is SGHRS, CDR2 YFSETQ. Trimming took off 4 bases at V and 2 bases at J, with 12 bases between the two ends. CDR3 loop: CASSLRDTNTGELFF. CDR3 nucleotides: TGCGCCAGCAGCCTCCGGGACACCAACACCGGGGAGCTGTTTTTT. Combining the CDR3 with reference TRBV5-1 and TRBJ2-2 gives the whole variable domain KAGVTQTPRYLIKTRGQQVTLSCSPISGHRSVSWYQQTPGQGLQFLFEYFSETQRNKGNFPGRFSGRQFSNSRSEMNVSTLELGDSALYLCASSLRDTNTGELFFGEGSRLTVL.

The chain couples TRBV4-1 to TRBJ2-7, with D uncertain. V was shortened by 3 bases and J by 4 bases, with 13 bases between the two germline ends. The length of the CDR3 is 14 residues. In germline, CDR1 is MGHRA, CDR2 YSYEKL. DNA of the CDR3: TGCGCCAGCAGCCAGGCCATGACGGGTTACGAGCAGTACTTC. Protein: CASSQAMTGYEQYF.

This chain uses TRBV5-1 with TRBJ2-7; TRBD1 is a possible D gene (6 bases). CDR1 is SGHRS and CDR2 is YFSETQ in the germline V gene. The CDR3 loop spans 14 amino acids. Trimming took 5 bases from V and 0 from J, leaving 12 bases between them. CDR3 DNA: TGCGCCAGCAGTTACAGGGAGAGCTCCTACGAGCAGTACTTC. This gives the protein CASSYRESSYEQYF.

The chain's CDR3 is CASSPGWGPKNTEAFF. CDR3 sequence (DNA): TGTGCCAGCAGCCCTGGGTGGGGGCCGAAGAACACTGAAGCTTTCTTT. The chain recombines TRBV11-2 with TRBJ1-1; D is possibly TRBD1 (6 bases). V lost 5 bases and J 1 base, leaving 17 bases between the germline ends. The CDR3 totals 16 residues. CDR1 and CDR2 from the germline V gene are SGHAT and FQNNGV.